The rows below give T cell receptor beta chains drawn from one sample of a study of cytomegalovirus exposure and HLA in healthy donors. Libraries were prepared by immunoSEQ multiplex PCR; TCRdb keeps only in-frame clonotypes and omits some of them. The table includes approximately 150,000 clones, 85% detected once. Sequencing used PBMCs. These receptors were obtained from a man aged 25 to 40 in good health and CMV-seropositive. CDR3s include the opening cysteine and the closing phenylalanine or tryptophan. D genes are given only for firm matches. Not every row has a clone size; where given, it reads once, few, many or a size class.

CASSGDRGTDTQYF | TGTGCCAGCAGCGGGGACAGGGGCACAGATACGCAGTATTTT | once | TRBJ2-3 | TRBD1 | TRBV11-1
CASSRAGTRDTQYF | TGTGCCAGCAGCAGAGCGGGGACGCGCGATACGCAGTATTTT | . | TRBJ2-3 | TRBD2 | TRBV9
CASSFLGGTNTEAFF | TGTGCCAGCAGTTTCCTGGGAGGAACGAACACTGAAGCTTTCTTT | . | TRBJ1-1 | . | TRBV27
CASSPRTSGKGGTIYF | TGTGCCAGCTCACCACGGACGTCGGGGAAGGGTGGCACCATATATTTT | . | TRBJ1-3 | . | TRBV18
CASTATGGADTQYF | TGTGCCAGCACCGCAACGGGGGGAGCAGATACGCAGTATTTT | . | TRBJ2-3 | TRBD2 | TRBV27
CASSKRDRGHYGYTF | TGTGCCAGCAGTAAAAGGGACAGGGGCCATTATGGCTACACCTTC | . | TRBJ1-2 | TRBD1 | TRBV5-8
CASSTFGHIYEQYF | TGTGCCAGTAGTACCTTCGGACACATCTACGAGCAGTACTTC | . | TRBJ2-7 | . | TRBV19
CASSVVGQPLGYGYTF | TGTGCCAGCAGCGTAGTGGGGCAGCCCCTAGGGTATGGCTACACCTTC | . | TRBJ1-2 | . | TRBV9
CASSERGVGETQYF | TGTGCCAGCAGTGAACGGGGGGTCGGAGAGACCCAGTACTTC | . | TRBJ2-5 | TRBD2 | TRBV2
CASTSGSYSYEQYF | TGTGCCAGCACTTCCGGGAGCTACAGCTACGAGCAGTACTTC | . | TRBJ2-7 | . | TRBV13
CASSLLAGGTDTQYF | TGTGCCAGCAGCTTACTTGCGGGCGGTACAGATACGCAGTATTTT | once | TRBJ2-3 | . | TRBV7-3
CASSQDLQGSSYNEQFF | TGCGCCAGCAGCCAAGACCTTCAGGGTAGCTCCTACAATGAGCAGTTCTTC | few | TRBJ2-1 | . | TRBV4-3
CASSGQDLGNTIYF | TGTGCCAGCAGCGGACAGGATTTGGGAAACACCATATATTTT | . | TRBJ1-3 | . | TRBV9
CSGPVGGRDTGELFF | TGCAGCGGGCCGGTTGGGGGGAGGGACACCGGGGAGCTGTTTTTT | . | TRBJ2-2 | TRBD2 | TRBV29-1
CASSPPGTGGLYYEQYF | TGTGCCAGCTCACCACCCGGGACAGGGGGCCTCTACTACGAGCAGTACTTC | . | TRBJ2-7 | TRBD1 | TRBV18
CASGTGVGDTEAFF | TGTGCCAGCGGGACAGGGGTCGGGGACACTGAAGCTTTCTTT | . | TRBJ1-1 | TRBD1 | TRBV2
CASSQDGRSGTGDNEQFF | TGCGCCAGCAGCCAAGATGGGAGGTCCGGGACAGGGGACAATGAGCAGTTCTTC | . | TRBJ2-1 | TRBD1 | TRBV4-3
CASSYMGQNYGYTF | TGTGCCAGCAGTTACATGGGACAGAACTATGGCTACACCTTC | . | TRBJ1-2 | TRBD1 | TRBV6-5
CASSYSQGSYEQYF | TGTGCCAGCAGTTACTCTCAGGGTTCGTACGAGCAGTACTTC | once | TRBJ2-7 | . | TRBV6-5
CASSSRPGAGTSGGRRGTGELFF | TGCGCCAGCAGCTCCCGACCCGGCGCGGGGACTAGCGGGGGCCGGAGGGGCACCGGGGAGCTGTTTTTT | . | TRBJ2-2 | TRBD2 | TRBV5-1
CATSMPGQGVYEQYF | TGTGCCACCAGCATGCCGGGACAGGGGGTCTACGAGCAGTACTTC | . | TRBJ2-7 | TRBD1 | TRBV15
CASSSGGGYEQYF | TGTGCCAGCAGTAGCGGGGGCGGGTACGAGCAGTACTTC | . | TRBJ2-7 | TRBD2 | TRBV7-2
CASSAQGANSLGYTF | TGTGCCAGCAGCGCACAGGGGGCGAACTCTTTAGGCTACACCTTC | . | TRBJ1-2 | TRBD1 | TRBV11-2
CASSRSRGNEQYF | TGTGCCAGCAGTCGCTCAAGGGGGAACGAGCAGTACTTC | . | TRBJ2-7 | . | TRBV6-4
CASRLDLNYGYTF | TGTGCCAGCAGACTCGATCTTAACTATGGCTACACCTTC | . | TRBJ1-2 | . | TRBV6-5
CASSYDSDSGPQHF | TGTGCCAGCAGTTACGACAGCGACTCGGGGCCCCAGCATTTT | . | TRBJ1-5 | . | TRBV6-5
CASTLDSGQGEETQYF | TGTGCCAGCACCCTTGATTCGGGACAGGGGGAAGAGACCCAGTACTTC | . | TRBJ2-5 | TRBD1 | TRBV28
CAIGRSGGPYEQYF | TGTGCCATCGGTCGTAGCGGGGGGCCGTACGAGCAGTACTTC | . | TRBJ2-7 | TRBD2 | TRBV10-3
CASSEAGARGEKLFF | TGTGCCAGCAGTGAAGCGGGGGCACGCGGGGAAAAACTGTTTTTT | . | TRBJ1-4 | . | TRBV6-1
CASSQDGPGTLTGELFF | TGCGCCAGCAGCCAAGATGGACCCGGGACACTCACCGGGGAGCTGTTTTTT | . | TRBJ2-2 | . | TRBV4-3
CASTGQGLNEQFF | TGTGCCAGCACTGGACAGGGATTAAATGAGCAGTTCTTC | . | TRBJ2-1 | TRBD1 | TRBV25-1
CASSIFGGQGLYEQYF | TGTGCCAGTAGTATCTTTGGGGGACAGGGGTTATACGAGCAGTACTTC | . | TRBJ2-7 | TRBD1 | TRBV19
CASSPGVRLAGNEQFF | TGTGCCAGCAGCCCAGGAGTTCGTCTAGCTGGGAATGAGCAGTTCTTC | . | TRBJ2-1 | . | TRBV11-3
CASSPWTSGGGSYNEQFF | TGTGCCAGCAGTCCCTGGACTAGCGGGGGAGGTTCCTACAATGAGCAGTTCTTC | . | TRBJ2-1 | TRBD2 | TRBV27
CASSYWGTSTDTQYF | TGTGCCAGCAGTTACTGGGGGACTAGCACAGATACGCAGTATTTT | . | TRBJ2-3 | . | TRBV6-5